Each of the 8 T cell receptor beta chains below was sequenced from the same sample in a study of OX40 agonist ivuxolimab in advanced cancers. Assay: immunoSEQ multiplex PCR; the TCRdb copy retains only in-frame clones and omits some. The sample gives more than 25,000 clones, 86% of which show up once; 25% to 30% is in the top ten. The sequenced sample was CD4+ or CD8+ T cells sorted from blood, obtained in a trial of the OX40 agonist ivuxolimab. These receptors were obtained from an adult with an advanced solid tumor such as melanoma, head and neck, liver or kidney cancer.

The CDR3 spells CASSQYGSYNEQFF. The CDR3 DNA sequence: TGTGCCAGTAGTCAATACGGCTCCTACAATGAGCAGTTCTTC. The chain joins TRBV19 to TRBJ2-1, with no clear D. Trimming removed 5 bases at V and 0 bases at J, with 8 bases between. CDR3 length: 14 residues. CDR1 and CDR2 from the germline V gene are LNHDA and SQIVND (reference sequence).

The chain carries TRBV9 and TRBJ2-1; possible D gene TRBD2, 6 bases. Germline-derived CDR1 and CDR2 are SGDLS and YYNGEE. The CDR3 covers 12 residues. V lost 4 bases and J lost 8, with 10 bases in between. The CDR3 region is CASSPWGDEQFF. The CDR3 coding sequence is TGTGCCAGCAGCCCCTGGGGGGATGAGCAGTTCTTC.

This clone was seen a handful of times. The V call is TRBV11-2, the J call TRBJ2-7, with D perhaps being TRBD1 or TRBD2 (5 bases each). Trimming removed 5 bases from V and 6 bases from J, with 14 bases in between. Germline-derived CDR1 and CDR2 are SGHAT and FQNNGV. CDR3 length equals 13 residues. The CDR3 loop reads CASSIGTLREQYF. The DNA of the CDR3 is TGTGCCAGCAGCATCGGGACCCTGCGCGAGCAGTACTTC.

The chain recombines TRBV28 with TRBJ1-2; no clear D gene. V was trimmed by 7 bases and J by 4 bases, leaving 19 bases between them. CDR1 is MDHEN and CDR2 is SYDVKM in the germline V gene. This CDR3 contains 15 residues. The CDR3 loop reads CASNQPTWSGYGYTF. The CDR3 DNA is TGTGCCAGCAACCAACCCACCTGGTCAGGCTATGGCTACACCTTC.

A single count supports this clone. Relative to the germline gene, one junction end is altered; a read error may explain this. The chain carries TRBV2 and TRBJ1-5, with 7 bases fitting TRBD1. Germline CDR1 is SNHLY and CDR2 is FYNNEI. CDR3 length: 15 residues. CDR3 coding DNA: TGTGCCAGCAAGTGGGACAGACGACTTGTGTCAGCCCCAGCATTT. This sequence encodes CASKWDRRLVSAPAF. Drawing the rest from reference TRBV2 and TRBJ1-5, the complete variable domain is EPEVTQTPSHQVTQMGQEVILRCVPISNHLYFYWYRQILGQKVEFLVSFYNNEISEKSEIFDDQFSVERPDGSNFTLKIRSTKLEDSAMYFCASKWDRRLVSAPAFGDGTRLSIL.

CDR3 amino acids: CASSVGGTGNTIYF. The CDR3 DNA follows: TGTGCCAGCAGCGTAGGGGGTACTGGAAACACCATATATTTT. This rearrangement joins TRBV9 to TRBJ1-3; D unclear. The germline V gene encodes CDR1 SGDLS and CDR2 YYNGEE. The V and J ends lost 0 bases and 2 bases respectively, with 6 bases between them. The CDR3 has 14 amino acids.

The chain uses TRBV6-7 and TRBJ2-5; D not certain. TRBV6-7 is assigned to the ORF class and has an uncertain function. V shed 4 bases and J shed 5 bases, with 26 bases lying between them. This CDR3 spans 18 amino acids. CDR3 protein: CASSLVWAPDLRSETQYF. CDR3 sequence (DNA): TGTGCCAGCAGTTTAGTATGGGCCCCTGATCTCCGATCGGAGACCCAGTACTTC.

CDR3 region: CASSSGGTQYF. As DNA, the CDR3 is TGTGCCAGCAGCTCGGGGGGGACCCAGTACTTC. The J gene is TRBJ2-5, the V gene TRBV11-2; 7 positions agree with TRBD2. The V gene end was trimmed by 4 bases and the J gene end by 7 bases; junction bases not matched to a gene: 0. From germline, CDR1 is SGHAT and CDR2 FQNNGV. This CDR3 has 11 residues.